This note documents a single T cell receptor (beta chain) sequence. Its antigen target is currently unknown. Base qualities are not recorded, but no much larger clone differs from it by a single base. Tumor libraries used mostly roughly 4.6 ug of input genomic DNA for survey sequencing, with two replicates per sample. The immunoSEQ hsTCRbeta kit was used to prepare TCRbeta libraries, following the manufacturer's instructions. An Illumina NovaSeq 6000 S4 flow cell was used to sequence the final libraries, which had first been combined to 3 nM. The study's own analysis went as follows. Raw data preprocessing and quality control were performed with the immunoSEQ Analyzer. The analysis was limited to productive rearrangements, and each clonotype was defined by a unique CDR3 amino acid sequence. Repertoire clonality was estimated as the Gini-Simpson index, which was computed with the R package tcR. Student's t test was used to compare Gini indices, and Pearson correlation was used to assess associations with tumor size change. TCRdb stores this immuneACCESS table with in-frame sequences only. Part of the clones is absent; in the studies checked, under half of the shortfall reflects unresolved V genes, and no reason is known for the rest. V and J calls and clone size follow that table, whereas D and trimming were derived from the DNA. In this sample the table shows 9,500 to 11,000 clones, over 40% of which occur a single time. In total, the top ten clones hold under 30% of the sample.

The data were obtained in a study of neoadjuvant anti-PD-1 for oral cavity cancer (dated by TCRdb to 2020 to 2023). In terms of the full investigation: Three to four biweekly doses of nivolumab at 3 mg/kg were mostly administered to patients before curative-intent surgical resection. A fourth nivolumab dose was given around day 43 to patients without progression, and definitive surgical resection was performed in those patients on days 50-56. Under RECIST 1.1, patients with complete response, partial response or stable disease were classed as responders, and patients with progression were classed as non-responders. An approximately 30% response rate was observed in the parent correlative cohort, in which about 12 patients were included.

V and J lose 4 bases and 3 bases, and a span of 10 bases separates them. The germline V gene gives CDR1 as SGDLS and CDR2 as YYNGEE. The CDR3 measures 13 amino acids from cysteine to phenylalanine. CDR3 DNA is the only sequence kept; it has 39 bases, read in frame from the first base. The time point label of this sample denotes: before neoadjuvant nivolumab. Patients were newly diagnosed with stage II-IVA oral cavity squamous cell carcinoma and had received no prior systemic or radiation treatment. Everyone in the cohort had locally advanced, HPV-negative oral cavity squamous cell carcinoma. Samples were obtained from a longitudinal correlative study of a single-arm phase II trial of neoadjuvant nivolumab in oral cavity squamous cell carcinoma. Subject-matched pre- and post-treatment PBMCs and tumors from three responders and three non-responders were subjected to genomic DNA-based TCRbeta sequencing. For tumor tissue, genomic DNA extraction relied on the Maxwell RSC DNA from Tissue kit.

Broader findings and caveats from the paper: Higher pretreatment blood Treg/Th17 ratios correlated with higher pretreatment blood TCRbeta clonality and lower post-treatment tumor TCRbeta clonality. TCR analyses included only a few patients per response group, and the authors called for larger cohorts for validation. Greater tumor shrinkage correlated with larger post-treatment sizes of preexisting intratumoral clones, which suggests that expansion of preexisting clones contributed to response.

The V and J segments used are TRBV9 and TRBJ1-2; no D gene is confidently identified. This TCR was sampled from a person aged 35-79 years with oral cavity squamous cell carcinoma. The sample in question was tumor tissue, obtained before nivolumab (anti-PD-1) treatment. The nucleotide sequence is TGTGCCAGCAGCTTGGACGGAGACTATGGCTACACCTTC. Its translation is CASSLDGDYGYTF.